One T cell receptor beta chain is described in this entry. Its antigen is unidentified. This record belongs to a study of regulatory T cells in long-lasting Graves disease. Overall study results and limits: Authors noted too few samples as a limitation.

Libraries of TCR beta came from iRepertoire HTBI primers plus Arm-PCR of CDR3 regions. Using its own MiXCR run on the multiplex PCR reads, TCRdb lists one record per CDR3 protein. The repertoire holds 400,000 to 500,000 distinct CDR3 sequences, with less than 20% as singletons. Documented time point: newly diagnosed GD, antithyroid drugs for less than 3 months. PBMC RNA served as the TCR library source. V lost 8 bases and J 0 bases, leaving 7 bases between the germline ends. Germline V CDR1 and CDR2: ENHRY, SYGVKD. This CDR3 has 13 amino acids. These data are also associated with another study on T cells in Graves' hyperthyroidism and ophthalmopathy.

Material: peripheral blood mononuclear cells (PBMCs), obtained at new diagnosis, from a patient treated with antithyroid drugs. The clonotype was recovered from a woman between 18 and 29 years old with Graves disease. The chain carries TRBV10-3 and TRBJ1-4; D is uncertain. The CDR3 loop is CAIRDATNEKLFF. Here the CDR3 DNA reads TGTGCCATCCGCGATGCAACTAATGAAAAACTGTTTTTT.